These 18 T cell receptor beta chains share one sample of origin, sequenced in a study of T cell clonotyping in hematopoietic cell transplantation. Clones were read by immunoSEQ multiplex PCR, and TCRdb kept only the in-frame ones, dropping some. The sample comprises roughly 45,000 clones, 80% to 90% of which are singletons, and 4.5% to 6.5% rests with the top ten. Time point noted: recipient sample about 28 days before transplant, after cytoreduction. This sample comprised peripheral blood mononuclear cells, obtained before stem cell transplant. These TCRs come from a man in his 60s with biphenotypic leukemia. Some clones in this sample may be carry-over from other donors' samples.

This clone was detected once. This chain uses TRBV9 with TRBJ2-7, with TRBD2 matching over 8 bases. The CDR3 is 16 amino acids. The germline CDR1 and CDR2 sequences are SGDLS and YYNGEE. V trimming: 0 bases; J trimming: 7 bases; junction bases outside the gene matches: 12. The CDR3 loop reads CASSVGPRAGGKEQYF. The CDR3 DNA follows: TGTGCCAGCAGCGTAGGCCCAAGGGCGGGAGGCAAGGAGCAGTACTTC.

This clone appeared once. The rearrangement links TRBV11-2 to TRBJ1-2, with TRBD1 matching 8 bases. The CDR3 runs to 15 residues. Germline V lookup: CDR1 SGHAT, CDR2 FQNNGV. With 5 bases clipped from V and 3 bases from J, the junction kept 8 bases outside the gene matches. The CDR3 nucleotides are TGTGCCAGCAGCCGTTACCAGGGGGCTGACTATGGCTACACCTTC. This encodes CASSRYQGADYGYTF.

The chain is built from TRBV4-2 and TRBJ1-2; D not resolved. V was cut by 0 bases and J by 8 bases, with 10 bases left in between. Germline V CDR1 and CDR2: LGHNA, YNFKEQ. CDR3 size: 13 residues. The CDR3 coding sequence is TGTGCCAGCAGCCAAGATCTCCAGTCCGGCTACACCTTC. This encodes CASSQDLQSGYTF.

This chain joins TRBV5-1 and TRBJ2-1; 8 bases line up with TRBD2. Losses at the gene ends were 8 bases for V and 7 bases for J; bases not matched to a gene: 8. The CDR3 is made up of 13 amino acids. The germline V gene encodes CDR1 SGHRS and CDR2 YFSETQ. The CDR3 DNA sequence: TGCGCCAGTCAGCGGGAGCGGTGGAATGAGCAGTTCTTC. It codes for CASQRERWNEQFF.

J is TRBJ1-5 and V is TRBV19; no reliable D call. CDR3 size: 16 residues. V was cut by 5 bases and J by 3 bases, with 17 bases left in between. Germline V gives CDR1 LNHDA, CDR2 SQIVND (reference sequence). The CDR3 loop is CASSGSRGENNQPQHF. In DNA, the CDR3 is TGTGCCAGTAGTGGAAGTAGAGGAGAGAACAATCAGCCCCAGCATTTT.

The chain joins TRBV30 to TRBJ2-5, with TRBD1 identical over 7 bases. The junction had 6 bases not matched to a gene; V was cut back by 3 bases and J by 5 bases. The CDR3 runs to 13 residues. Per germline, CDR1 GTSNPN and CDR2 SVGIG (reference sequence). The CDR3, as DNA: TGTGCCTGGAGAAAGGGGGCCGAGGAGACCCAGTACTTC. Protein product: CAWRKGAEETQYF.

The V gene is TRBV27, the J gene TRBJ1-4; D is possibly TRBD1 (5 bases). Between the trimmed V and J ends, which lost 5 bases and 7 bases, there was a span of 14 bases. The CDR3 length is 14 residues. CDR1 is MNHEY, CDR2 SMNVEV, per germline (reference sequence). Here the CDR3 DNA reads TGTGCCAGCAGTCCCCATTACGGGGCTGAAAAACTGTTTTTT. Translating it yields CASSPHYGAEKLFF.

This sequence joins TRBV25-1 and TRBJ1-2, with D hard to call. V was pared by 3 bases and J by 7 bases, with 21 bases between. The CDR3 has 16 residues. Germline V lookup: CDR1 MGHDK, CDR2 SYGVNS. CDR3 DNA: TGTGCCAGCAGTGACAGAATCTCGGTTGGTGGGGTTGGCTACACCTTC. It encodes CASSDRISVGGVGYTF.

The rearrangement joins TRBV29-1 to TRBJ2-5; maybe TRBD2 (5 bases). Per germline, CDR1 SQVTM and CDR2 ANQGSEA. CDR3 length: 13 amino acids. The V end lost 4 bases, the J end lost 0 bases, and 9 bases lay between the germline ends. This CDR3 is CSVVERNQETQYF. The CDR3 bases are TGCAGCGTTGTTGAGCGGAACCAAGAGACCCAGTACTTC.

The rearrangement joins TRBV5-5 to TRBJ2-5, with a possible D match to TRBD1 (6 bases). Germline CDR1 SGHKS, CDR2 YYEKEE (reference sequence). Deletions cut 3 bases from V and 5 bases from J, with 11 bases between. The CDR3 is 13 residues long. CDR3 sequence reads: CASSSQGKETQYF. CDR3 in DNA: TGTGCCAGCAGCTCACAGGGAAAGGAGACCCAGTACTTC.

J is TRBJ2-3 and V is TRBV5-6, with 13 bases matching TRBD2. V lost 0 bases and J lost 3; bases outside the gene matches: 7. Germline values: CDR1 SGHDT, CDR2 YYEEEE. There are 18 residues in the CDR3. The CDR3 DNA reads as TGTGCCAGCAGCTTGGTACTAGCGGGAGGGCCCGGGACAGATACGCAGTATTTT. Translated, it gives CASSLVLAGGPGTDTQYF.

The rearrangement joins TRBV28 to TRBJ1-3; tentatively, D is TRBD1 (5 bases). The germline V gene encodes CDR1 MDHEN and CDR2 SYDVKM. The CDR3 totals 15 residues. The V end lost 5 bases, the J end lost 0 bases, and 11 bases lay between the germline ends. The CDR3 DNA reads TGTGCCAGCAGTCAGGGTGGGGACTCTGGAAACACCATATATTTT. It encodes CASSQGGDSGNTIYF.

The chain links TRBV30 to TRBJ1-4; D is undetermined. The CDR3 is 14 amino acids. V was clipped by 2 bases and J by 2 bases, with 9 bases between them. Germline CDR1 and CDR2: GTSNPN and SVGIG (reference sequence). In nucleotides, the CDR3 is TGTGCCTGGAGTAGGCGTGCGACTAATGAAAAACTGTTTTTT. Protein: CAWSRRATNEKLFF.

The chain employs TRBV4-1 and TRBJ1-3; D remains unclear. Deletions cut 4 bases from V and 1 base from J, with 8 bases between. Per the germline V gene, CDR1 is MGHRA and CDR2 is YSYEKL. The CDR3 spans 14 residues. In DNA, the CDR3 is TGCGCCAGCAGCCCCGGCCCTTCTGGAAACACCATATATTTT. Translating gives CASSPGPSGNTIYF.

The J gene is TRBJ2-1, the V gene TRBV11-1; 7 bases agree with TRBD1. CDR3 length: 18 residues. CDR1 and CDR2 from the germline V gene are SGHAT and FQDESV (reference sequence). V was clipped by 5 bases and J by 4 bases; unmatched bases: 17. The DNA for the CDR3 is TGTGCCAGCAGCACCGCCAACAGGGGCCGTCTTAGTTACAATGAGCAGTTCTTC. It translates to CASSTANRGRLSYNEQFF.

This chain connects TRBV2 to TRBJ1-1, with D perhaps matching TRBD1 (6 bases). Deletions cut 1 base from V and 6 bases from J, with 9 bases between. This CDR3 has 13 residues. Germline values: CDR1 SNHLY, CDR2 FYNNEI. The DNA of the CDR3 is TGTGCCAGCAGTGAAGGGACAGCCCCTGAAGCTTTCTTT. Protein product: CASSEGTAPEAFF.

The chain combines TRBV28 with TRBJ2-2, with 7 bases lining up with TRBD1. J gave up 3 bases and V 6 bases, and 4 bases lay outside the gene matches. This CDR3 contains 14 residues. Germline values: CDR1 MDHEN, CDR2 SYDVKM. The CDR3 nucleotides are TGTGCCAGCAGAGGGCAGGGGGACACCGGGGAGCTGTTTTTT. This translates into CASRGQGDTGELFF.

The chain carries TRBV2 and TRBJ2-3; D is undetermined. Trimming removed 5 bases from V and 2 bases from J, with 5 bases in between. Germline V gene data show CDR1 as SNHLY and CDR2 as FYNNEI. This CDR3 is 12 amino acids long. In DNA, the CDR3 is TGTGCCAGCAGTCTTAACACAGATACGCAGTATTTT. Translation: CASSLNTDTQYF.